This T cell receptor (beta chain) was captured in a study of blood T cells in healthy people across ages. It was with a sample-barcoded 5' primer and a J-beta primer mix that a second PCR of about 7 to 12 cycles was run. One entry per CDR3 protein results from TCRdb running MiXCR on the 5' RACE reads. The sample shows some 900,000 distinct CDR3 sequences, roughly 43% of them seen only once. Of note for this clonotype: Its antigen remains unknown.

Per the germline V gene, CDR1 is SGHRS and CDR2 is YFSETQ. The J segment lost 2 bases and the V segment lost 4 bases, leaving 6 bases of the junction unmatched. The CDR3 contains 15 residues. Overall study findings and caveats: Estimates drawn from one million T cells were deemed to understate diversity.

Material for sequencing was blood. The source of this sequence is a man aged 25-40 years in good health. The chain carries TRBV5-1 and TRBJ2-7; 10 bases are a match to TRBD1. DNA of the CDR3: TGCGCCAGCAGCGTGGACGGGACAGGGGCCTACGAGCAGTACTTC. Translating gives CASSVDGTGAYEQYF. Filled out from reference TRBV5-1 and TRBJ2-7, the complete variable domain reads KAGVTQTPRYLIKTRGQQVTLSCSPISGHRSVSWYQQTPGQGLQFLFEYFSETQRNKGNFPGRFSGRQFSNSRSEMNVSTLELGDSALYLCASSVDGTGAYEQYFGPGTRLTVT.